The 14 T cell receptor beta chains given below trace back to one sample, sequenced in a study of T cell responses to AZD1222 COVID-19 vaccine. Sequencing used immunoSEQ multiplex PCR; TCRdb keeps in-frame clones, though not all of them. The sample has approximately 100,000 clones; roughly 90% are singletons. The material was peripheral blood, obtained on day 0 of AZD1222 vaccination. These receptors originate from an adult in good health.

This chain joins TRBV6-2 or TRBV6-3 and TRBJ2-7; D could derive from TRBD1 or TRBD2 (5 bases each). Trimming pared 6 bases from V and 3 bases from J, leaving 18 bases between. From germline, CDR1 is MNHEY and CDR2 SVGEGT. CDR3 size: 15 residues. The CDR3 protein is CASSPAWGWSYEQYF. The CDR3 nucleotides read TGTGCCAGCAGCCCAGCCTGGGGGTGGAGCTACGAGCAGTACTTC.

V usage is TRBV6-5 and J usage is TRBJ2-7, with 7 bases fitting TRBD1. The junction had 3 bases not matched to a gene; V was cut back by 8 bases and J by 2 bases. Germline assignment: CDR1 MNHEY and CDR2 SVGAGI. The CDR3 sequence is 12 residues long. The CDR3 loop is CASGDRPYEQYF. As DNA, the CDR3 is TGTGCCAGCGGGGACAGACCCTACGAGCAGTACTTC.

The V and J genes are TRBV14 and TRBJ2-7, with D maybe TRBD1 (5 bases). The V end lost 1 base, the J end lost 3 bases, and 13 bases lay between the germline ends. The CDR3 runs to 15 residues. Germline V gene sequence: CDR1 SGHDN, CDR2 FVKESK. CDR3 sequence reads: CASSQGGANRYEQYF. The CDR3 DNA reads TGTGCCAGCAGCCAAGGGGGCGCGAATCGCTACGAGCAGTACTTC.

This clone has a single count. Written as DNA, the CDR3 is TGTGCCACCAGCAGAGGGACGGAGGCCGGGGAGCTGTTTTTT. Residues: CATSRGTEAGELFF. This rearrangement joins TRBV15 to TRBJ2-2, with D possibly being TRBD2 (5 bases). V lost 1 base and J lost 6, with 9 bases in between. This CDR3 spans 14 amino acids. Germline V gene data show CDR1 as LNHNV and CDR2 as YYDKDF (reference sequence).

This clone was seen just once. The V call is TRBV30, the J call TRBJ1-6, with 7 bases lining up with TRBD1. Germline CDR1 is GTSNPN and CDR2 is SVGIG (reference sequence). After removal of 0 bases from V and 10 bases from J, the junction contained 6 bases not matched to a gene. The CDR3 length is 14 residues. In nucleotides, the CDR3 is TGTGCCTGGAGTGTAGGGGGCGAGCGCTCACCCCTCCACTTT. Its translation is CAWSVGGERSPLHF.

The V and J genes are TRBV27 and TRBJ1-1, with 9 bases identical to TRBD1. The length of the CDR3 is 17 residues. V shed 5 bases and J 1 base; nucleotides not matched to a gene: 11. Germline CDR1 reads MNHEY; CDR2 reads SMNVEV (reference sequence). The CDR3 here is CASSLRDRVGPNTEAFF. In DNA form, the CDR3 reads TGTGCCAGCAGTCTAAGGGACAGGGTCGGACCGAACACTGAAGCTTTCTTT.

The chain employs TRBV19 and TRBJ2-4; D is ambiguous. The V end lost 7 bases, the J end lost 1 base, and 14 bases lay between the germline ends. The germline gives CDR1 LNHDA, CDR2 SQIVND (reference sequence). The length of the CDR3 is 15 residues. DNA of the CDR3: TGTGCCAGTACCCGGACGGCCCTGGCCAAAAACATTCAGTACTTC. As protein: CASTRTALAKNIQYF.

In regard to this clone: Other nucleotide sequences in the sample specify the same CDR3. The V gene is TRBV5-1, the J gene TRBJ1-5; D gene ambiguous. V was cut by 0 bases and J by 1 base, with 5 bases left in between. The CDR3 contains 14 residues. Germline CDR1 SGHRS, CDR2 YFSETQ. CDR3 region: CASSLGQSNQPQHF. CDR3 nucleotide sequence: TGCGCCAGCAGCTTGGGGCAGAGCAATCAGCCCCAGCATTTT.

The chain has TRBV5-1 and TRBJ2-5; 14 nucleotides align to TRBD2. The germline V gene has CDR1 SGHRS and CDR2 YFSETQ. V shed 2 bases and J 5 bases; nucleotides not matched to a gene: 8. The CDR3 is 17 amino acids. The CDR3 DNA reads TGCGCCAGCAGCTTATCCGGGACTAGCGGGAGTGGGGAGACCCAGTACTTC. Residues: CASSLSGTSGSGETQYF.

In this sample, this clone turned up once. This chain uses TRBV30 with TRBJ1-4, with a weak D call TRBD1 (6 bases). Germline V gene sequence: CDR1 GTSNPN, CDR2 SVGIG (reference sequence). The V and J ends lost 2 bases and 8 bases respectively, with 15 bases between them. CDR3 size: 14 residues. In DNA, the CDR3 is TGTGCCTGGAGTCTCAAACAGGGAGGGGAAAAACTGTTTTTT. It yields the protein CAWSLKQGGEKLFF.

The rearrangement uses TRBV7-8 and TRBJ2-3; 8 bases are shared with TRBD2. CDR3 length: 14 amino acids. V lost 8 bases to trimming and J lost 2 bases; unmatched junction nucleotides: 6. Germline CDR1 SGHVS, CDR2 FQNEAQ. The CDR3 spells CASLLAGITDTQYF. As DNA, the CDR3 is TGTGCCAGCTTGTTAGCGGGGATCACAGATACGCAGTATTTT.

This clone has only one observation. The chain is built from TRBV7-8 and TRBJ2-1; TRBD2 matches 13 bases. This CDR3 region has 15 residues. Trimming took 5 bases from V and 10 from J; bases not matched to a gene: 8. The germline gives CDR1 SGHVS, CDR2 FQNEAQ. The CDR3 nucleotides are TGTGCCAGCAGCGGCGGGACTAGCGGGACCCACGAGCAGTTCTTC. As protein: CASSGGTSGTHEQFF.

The chain couples TRBV7-3 to TRBJ2-1; D might be TRBD1 (5 bases). The CDR3 runs 15 residues. CDR1 and CDR2 (germline): SGHTA, FQGTGA. Trimming left V 0 bases short and J 5 bases short, with 11 bases between. The CDR3 loop is CASSLTGQGDNEQFF. Written as DNA, the CDR3 is TGTGCCAGCAGCTTAACCGGCCAAGGGGACAATGAGCAGTTCTTC.

CDR3 loop: CATTGVGNSPLHF. CDR3 sequence (DNA): TGTGCCACCACCGGGGTTGGGAATTCACCCCTCCACTTT. V gene TRBV19 combines with J gene TRBJ1-6; D is uncertain. The CDR3 has 13 amino acids. V was pared by 10 bases and J by 7 bases, with 14 bases between. The germline V gene encodes CDR1 LNHDA and CDR2 SQIVND (reference sequence). The full variable domain, its missing parts supplied by reference TRBV19 and TRBJ1-6, is DGGITQSPKYLFRKEGQNVTLSCEQNLNHDAMYWYRQDPGQGLRLIYYSQIVNDFQKGDIAEGYSVSREKKESFPLTVTSAQKNPTAFYLCATTGVGNSPLHFGNGTRLTVT.